These T cell receptor beta chains were read from a single sample in a study of technical replicates of blood from a handful of donors. TCRdb keeps only in-frame clones here, not all; method: immunoSEQ multiplex PCR. The sample holds roughly 60,000 clones; less than 95% are singletons and the top ten take roughly 3.1%. The sequenced material came from PBMCs. These TCRs come from a human donor in good health. Some clones in this sample may be carry-over from other donors' samples. CDR3s include the opening cysteine and the closing phenylalanine or tryptophan. The order of the fields is J gene, clone size, D gene, V gene, CDR3 protein, CDR3 DNA. D genes are given only for firm matches. Expanded clones get a size class; other rows say once, few or many, or leave the size out.

>TRBJ2-1|NA|TRBD2|TRBV2
CASSEARSGGGTMRQFF
TGTGCCAGCAGTGAAGCCCGTAGCGGGGGCGGTACAATGAGGCAGTTCTTC
>TRBJ2-7|NA|TRBD1|TRBV2
CASSTKQGRQYF
TGTGCCAGCAGTACAAAACAGGGGCGGCAGTACTTC
>TRBJ2-2|NA|TRBD2|TRBV2
CASTLPLSGDNTGELFF
TGTGCCAGCACCCTGCCTCTTAGCGGGGATAACACCGGGGAGCTGTTTTTT
>TRBJ2-7|NA|TRBD1|TRBV19
CASSPRQGSYEQYF
TGTGCCAGTAGTCCGCGACAGGGCTCCTACGAGCAGTACTTC
>TRBJ2-7|once|TRBD2|TRBV7-9
CASSLTSGRGSYEQYF
TGTGCCAGCAGCTTAACTAGCGGGAGAGGGTCCTACGAGCAGTACTTC
>TRBJ1-6|NA|TRBD1|TRBV6-5
CASRRSTGDNSPLHF
TGTGCCAGCAGACGGTCGACAGGGGATAATTCACCCCTCCACTTT
>TRBJ1-1|NA|TRBD1|TRBV29-1
CSGKTGIRTEAFF
TGCAGCGGAAAGACAGGGATCAGGACTGAAGCTTTCTTT
>TRBJ2-3|NA|TRBD2|TRBV6-1
CASSGRRGTSGGGSTQYF
TGTGCCAGCAGTGGGCGACGCGGGACTAGCGGGGGGGGTAGCACGCAGTATTTT
>TRBJ1-5|NA|NA|TRBV7-8
CASIPTGFTSLQPQHF
TGTGCCAGCATTCCTACAGGGTTTACCTCCCTACAGCCCCAGCATTTT
>TRBJ1-4|NA|TRBD1|TRBV4-1
CASSQPGQGVKLFF
TGCGCCAGCAGCCAACCGGGACAGGGCGTCAAACTGTTTTTT
>TRBJ2-7|NA|NA|TRBV4-3
CASSQDDRQYEQYF
TGCGCCAGCAGCCAAGATGACAGACAATACGAGCAGTACTTC
>TRBJ1-5|NA|NA|TRBV28
CASSLITGRGLPQHF
TGTGCCAGCAGTTTAATCACAGGGAGGGGTTTGCCCCAGCATTTT
>TRBJ1-2|NA|TRBD1|TRBV7-2
CASSPDQGAFGYTF
TGTGCCAGCAGCCCCGATCAGGGGGCGTTTGGCTACACCTTC